The 17 T cell receptor beta chains below all came from one sample that was sequenced in a study of HIV-infected patients and healthy controls. TCRdb re-derived calls from the 5' RACE reads in MiXCR, one entry per CDR3 protein. The sample carries about 64,000 distinct CDR3 sequences, over 15% recorded once. Sequenced sample: CD4+ T cells from blood. Receptors originate from a human donor in good health.

This clonotype was detected many times. The chain is built from TRBV5-5 and TRBJ1-4; TRBD1 might be the D (5 bases). Per the germline V gene, CDR1 is SGHKS and CDR2 is YYEKEE (reference sequence). Between the trimmed V and J ends, which lost 4 bases and 2 bases, there was a span of 12 bases. This CDR3 has 15 amino acids. The chain's CDR3 is CASSPPGSTNEKLFF. In nucleotides, the CDR3 is TGTGCCAGCAGCCCTCCAGGGTCGACTAATGAAAAACTGTTTTTT.

This clonotype has a count of ten or more. The rearrangement uses TRBV7-9 and TRBJ1-4; 8 bases map to TRBD1. Germline V lookup: CDR1 SEHNR, CDR2 FQNEAQ (reference sequence). The V and J ends lost 3 bases and 8 bases, in that order; junction bases with no gene match: 11. The CDR3 is made up of 16 amino acids. This chain's CDR3 is CASSFGQGGYGEKLFF. The DNA for the CDR3 is TGTGCCAGCAGCTTTGGACAGGGAGGGTACGGCGAAAAACTGTTTTTT.

This clonotype was detected many times. The rearrangement joins TRBV6-5 to TRBJ2-7; 7 nucleotides align to TRBD2. From germline, CDR1 is MNHEY and CDR2 SVGAGI. There are 15 residues in the CDR3. The junction had 14 bases not matched to a gene; V was cut back by 8 bases and J by 4 bases. The CDR3 bases are TGTGCCAGCCGCGGGAGCGGGGCAGGACCTTACGAGCAGTACTTC. It specifies CASRGSGAGPYEQYF.

This clonotype was seen many times. V is TRBV2 and J is TRBJ1-5; possible D gene TRBD1, 5 bases. Trimming cost V 6 bases and J 2 bases, with 11 bases left between them. The CDR3 covers 14 residues. CDR1 SNHLY and CDR2 FYNNEI come from the germline V gene. The CDR3 loop reads CASRWGAGNQPQHF. The CDR3 nucleotides read TGTGCCAGCAGGTGGGGCGCGGGCAATCAGCCCCAGCATTTT. Together with reference TRBV2 and TRBJ1-5, the CDR3 gives the full variable domain: EPEVTQTPSHQVTQMGQEVILRCVPISNHLYFYWYRQILGQKVEFLVSFYNNEISEKSEIFDDQFSVERPDGSNFTLKIRSTKLEDSAMYFCASRWGAGNQPQHFGDGTRLSIL.

V gene TRBV7-3 combines with J gene TRBJ2-5, with 7 bases matching TRBD1. This CDR3 contains 14 residues. V lost 5 bases and J lost 6; bases outside the gene matches: 9. Germline lookup yields CDR1 SGHTA and CDR2 FQGTGA. CDR3 bases: TGTGCCAGCAGCCCATCCGGACAGGAAAAGACCCAGTACTTC. Translation gives CASSPSGQEKTQYF.

A few counts support this clonotype. The V gene is TRBV20-1, the J gene TRBJ2-2, with TRBD2 identical over 9 bases. The CDR3 is made up of 15 amino acids. Germline trimming cut 3 bases from V and 3 bases from J; bases unmatched to any gene: 5. From germline, CDR1 is DFQATT and CDR2 SNEGSKA (reference sequence). The chain's CDR3 is CSASHRLADTGELFF. CDR3 sequence (DNA): TGCAGTGCTAGCCATAGACTAGCGGACACCGGGGAGCTGTTTTTT.

There are a few counts of this clonotype. V and J are TRBV21-1 and TRBJ2-1; TRBD2, the D gene given by the table, was not confirmed from the DNA. TRBV21-1 is labeled a pseudogene. The CDR3 sequence is 17 residues long. The CDR3 nucleotides read TGTGCCAGCAGCAGGAAGTATAGCGGGAAAGCTGGTAATGAGCAGTTCTTC. As protein: CASSRKYSGKAGNEQFF.

The V gene is TRBV3-1, the J gene TRBJ1-1; weak D call: TRBD1 (5 bases). The CDR3 runs 15 residues. Per the germline V gene, CDR1 is LGHDT and CDR2 is YNNKEL (reference sequence). V lost 2 bases to trimming and J lost 0 bases, with 10 bases between them. The DNA for the CDR3 is TGTGCCAGCAGCCAACAGGGACCGTTGAACACTGAAGCTTTCTTT. The encoded protein is CASSQQGPLNTEAFF.

The CDR3 DNA follows: TGTGCCAGCAGGAACGGGACAGGCTATAGCAATCAGCCCCAGCATTTT. Translated, it gives CASRNGTGYSNQPQHF. The chain links TRBV12-3 or TRBV12-4 to TRBJ1-5, with 8 bases matching TRBD1. J gave up 0 bases and V 6 bases, and 7 bases lay outside the gene matches. This CDR3 has 16 residues.

This chain links TRBV6-5 with TRBJ1-5; 7 bases are a match to TRBD1. Per germline, CDR1 MNHEY and CDR2 SVGAGI. CDR3 size: 16 residues. Trimming removed 0 bases from V and 3 bases from J; junction bases left unmatched: 5. This CDR3 reads CASSYSAGGNNQPQHF. The CDR3 DNA reads TGTGCCAGCAGTTACTCGGCAGGGGGAAACAATCAGCCCCAGCATTTT.

J is TRBJ1-4 and V is TRBV2; unclear D gene. The CDR3 is made up of 15 amino acids. V was trimmed by 4 bases and J by 6 bases, leaving 15 bases between them. CDR1 and CDR2 from the germline V gene are SNHLY and FYNNEI. The CDR3 DNA reads TGTGCCAGCAGTGCAAGGAGCACGGGTGATGAAAAACTGTTTTTT. Amino acids: CASSARSTGDEKLFF.

This clonotype was seen a few times. The CDR3 DNA follows: TGCAGCGTTGTACAGGGGAGCTCTGGGGCCAACGTCCTGACTTTC. It codes for CSVVQGSSGANVLTF. V is TRBV29-1 and J is TRBJ2-6; 7 nucleotides align to TRBD1. Trimming removed 4 bases from V and 0 bases from J; junction bases left unmatched: 3. Germline assignment: CDR1 SQVTM and CDR2 ANQGSEA. The CDR3 covers 15 residues.

The chain combines TRBV19 with TRBJ2-3; 13 nucleotides agree with TRBD2. Germline-derived CDR1 and CDR2 are LNHDA and SQIVND (reference sequence). The CDR3 runs to 16 residues. Losses at the gene ends were 3 bases for V and 2 bases for J; bases not matched to a gene: 2. The CDR3 coding sequence is TGTGCCAGTAGTATGGGACTAGCGGGGCCCACAGATACGCAGTATTTT. Residues: CASSMGLAGPTDTQYF.

This clonotype showed up just a few times. This chain joins TRBV29-1 and TRBJ2-1; possibly TRBD1 for D (5 bases). V lost 0 bases, J lost 0 bases, and 9 bases lay in between. This CDR3 region has 15 residues. CDR1 and CDR2 from the germline V gene are SQVTM and ANQGSEA. CDR3 loop: CSVEEGRVSYNEQFF. The CDR3 DNA follows: TGCAGCGTTGAAGAGGGCAGGGTCTCCTACAATGAGCAGTTCTTC.

This clonotype was counted only a few times. This rearrangement joins TRBV15 to TRBJ2-1, with D perhaps being TRBD1 or TRBD2 (5 bases each). CDR3 length: 15 amino acids. Germline-derived CDR1 and CDR2 are LNHNV and YYDKDF (reference sequence). The V end lost 3 bases, the J end lost 5 bases, and 14 bases lay between the germline ends. The CDR3 DNA is TGTGCCACCAGCAGTTTACGTCAGGGAGACAATGAGCAGTTCTTC. Translating it yields CATSSLRQGDNEQFF.

This clonotype was counted only a few times. This chain links TRBV6-5 with TRBJ2-3; D is uncertain. Germline CDR1 and CDR2: MNHEY and SVGAGI. V was pared by 5 bases and J by 8 bases, with 14 bases between. The CDR3 is 13 residues long. The CDR3, as DNA: TGTGCCAGCAGTGACCTGAACCGGGCTACGCAGTATTTT. It encodes CASSDLNRATQYF.

The V gene is TRBV13, the J gene TRBJ1-1; D is possibly TRBD1 (5 bases). Trimming cost V 7 bases and J 9 bases, with 15 bases left between them. The germline gives CDR1 PRHDT, CDR2 FYEKMQ (reference sequence). The CDR3 runs to 12 residues. This CDR3 reads CASNIGQGQAFF. The CDR3 nucleotides are TGTGCCAGCAATATCGGGCAGGGTCAAGCTTTCTTT.